A selection of T cell receptor beta chains follows, all from one sample in a study of OX40 agonist ivuxolimab in advanced cancers. Data came from immunoSEQ multiplex PCR; TCRdb stores just in-frame clones and leaves some out. The data contain tens of thousands of clones, over 75% of them singletons. Source: CD4+ or CD8+ T cells sorted from blood, taken in a trial of the OX40 agonist ivuxolimab. Receptors originate from an adult with an advanced solid tumor such as melanoma, head and neck, liver or kidney cancer. Each CDR3 is given with its conserved first and last residue. D genes are given only for firm matches. Clone size, where shown, is once, few, many, or a class for clones that have expanded.

J,D,size,V,CDR3,DNA
TRBJ1-5,-,once,TRBV5-8,CASSLSRPQHF,TGTGCCAGCAGCCTCAGTAGGCCCCAGCATTTT
TRBJ2-7,-,-,TRBV5-6,CASSIASYEQYF,TGTGCCAGCAGCATTGCCTCCTACGAGCAGTACTTC
TRBJ1-1,TRBD1,-,TRBV5-4,CASSLGTGVPMNTEAFF,TGTGCCAGCAGCTTGGGGACAGGGGTTCCGATGAACACTGAAGCTTTCTTT
TRBJ1-5,TRBD1,-,TRBV28,CASRSSRGLWNQPQHF,TGTGCCAGCAGAAGCTCTAGGGGGCTTTGGAATCAGCCCCAGCATTTT
TRBJ1-5,-,-,TRBV19,CASTSGHRGGNQPQHF,TGTGCCAGTACCTCCGGGCATCGGGGCGGCAATCAGCCCCAGCATTTT
TRBJ1-1,-,-,TRBV6-5,CASSYALNTEAFF,TGTGCCAGCAGTTACGCTCTGAACACTGAAGCTTTCTTT
TRBJ2-6,TRBD1,-,TRBV19,CASSTGQALWGANVLTF,TGTGCCAGTAGTACCGGACAGGCCCTGTGGGGGGCCAACGTCCTGACTTTC
TRBJ2-5,TRBD1,-,TRBV27,CASQYRGHMETQYF,TGTGCCAGCCAATACAGGGGGCATATGGAGACCCAGTACTTC
TRBJ1-3,-,-,TRBV12-5,CASGLLAGFRGNTIYF,TGTGCTAGTGGTTTGTTGGCCGGGTTTAGGGGAAACACCATATATTTT
TRBJ1-1,TRBD1,-,TRBV18,CASSPRTGGRNTEAFF,TGTGCCAGCTCACCTAGGACAGGGGGCCGGAACACTGAAGCTTTCTTT
TRBJ2-3,TRBD2,-,TRBV7-8,CASSLGTSRDTQYF,TGTGCCAGCAGCTTGGGGACTAGCAGGGATACGCAGTATTTT
TRBJ2-3,-,-,TRBV5-8,CASSLGKVSTDTQYF,TGTGCCAGCAGCTTGGGGAAAGTTAGCACAGATACGCAGTATTTT
TRBJ1-1,-,-,TRBV10-3,CAISEPSNPQNTEAFF,TGTGCCATCAGTGAGCCGTCTAACCCGCAGAACACTGAAGCTTTCTTT
TRBJ1-1,-,many,TRBV11-2,CASSLDMSIREAFF,TGTGCCAGCAGCTTAGATATGTCTATTCGGGAAGCTTTCTTT
TRBJ1-1,-,-,TRBV4-1,CASSQGVGSPMNTEAFF,TGCGCCAGCAGCCAAGGGGTGGGCTCTCCTATGAACACTGAAGCTTTCTTT
TRBJ2-3,TRBD2,-,TRBV9,CASSAGGASTQYF,TGTGCCAGCAGCGCGGGAGGAGCATCTACGCAGTATTTT
TRBJ1-2,-,medium-sized,TRBV4-3,CASSQSANYGYTF,TGCGCCAGCAGCCAATCAGCAAACTATGGCTACACCTTC
TRBJ1-1,-,-,TRBV5-4,CASSLRERTEAFF,TGTGCCAGCAGCTTGAGGGAGAGAACTGAAGCTTTCTTT